One and the same sample provided the 27 T cell receptor beta chains below, sequenced in a study of T cells in Graves' hyperthyroidism and ophthalmopathy. There were TCR beta CDR3 regions amplified from RNA transcripts. The TCR CDR3 first-round RT-PCR relied on the HTBI primer set. TCRdb re-analysed the multiplex PCR reads in MiXCR, keeping a single row per CDR3 protein. The table has 240,000 or so distinct CDR3 sequences, 15% to 20% seen once; the top ten hold more than 25%. What was sequenced was blood. Receptor source: a woman aged 18-29 years with Graves' ophthalmopathy.

This clonotype was observed many times. V usage is TRBV6-2 or TRBV6-3 and J usage is TRBJ2-3; 9 bases are a match to TRBD2. Germline lookup yields CDR1 MNHEY and CDR2 SVGEGT. The CDR3 sequence is 16 residues long. V shed 6 bases, J shed 3 bases, and the junction held 10 bases outside the gene matches. For the CDR3, the DNA is TGTGCCAGCAGAACGGGACTAGCATACCGTACAGATACGCAGTATTTT. It translates to CASRTGLAYRTDTQYF.

This clonotype was found many times. The chain is built from TRBV28 and TRBJ2-1, with 11 bases lining up with TRBD2. J was trimmed by 4 bases and V by 6 bases; bases with no gene match: 5. The CDR3 runs 15 residues. Germline V gives CDR1 MDHEN, CDR2 SYDVKM. The CDR3, as DNA: TGTGCCAGCAGATTTAGCGGGGGGGGATACAATGAGCAGTTCTTC. It encodes CASRFSGGGYNEQFF.

This clonotype has more than one count but fewer than ten. In nucleotides, the CDR3 is TGCAGTGCCCGAGGGACAGCCCGACCGGGGAACACCATATATTTT. Translation gives CSARGTARPGNTIYF. This chain links TRBV20-1 with TRBJ1-3, with 7 bases aligning to TRBD1. This CDR3 has 15 amino acids. Per germline, CDR1 DFQATT and CDR2 SNEGSKA (reference sequence). Trimming took 6 bases from V and 7 from J; bases not matched to a gene: 15.

CDR3 sequence reads: CASTRVGPSTDTQYF. The CDR3 DNA follows: TGTGCCAGTACCCGGGTCGGGCCAAGCACAGATACGCAGTATTTT. The rearrangement links TRBV11-2 to TRBJ2-3; D gene unclear. The CDR3 runs to 15 residues. The germline CDR1 and CDR2 sequences are SGHAT and FQNNGV. Deletions cut 9 bases from V and 0 bases from J, with 16 bases between.

The table lists this clonotype with many counts. This chain uses TRBV28 with TRBJ2-3, with 10 bases identical to TRBD2. The germline CDR1 and CDR2 sequences are MDHEN and SYDVKM. This CDR3 comprises 15 residues. The junction had 3 bases not matched to a gene; V was cut back by 3 bases and J by 3 bases. The CDR3 DNA is TGTGCCAGCAGTTTTACTAGCGGGATGACAGATACGCAGTATTTT. Translation: CASSFTSGMTDTQYF.

The chain employs TRBV3-1 and TRBJ2-5, with D perhaps assigned TRBD1 or TRBD2 (5 bases each). V lost 2 bases to trimming and J lost 5 bases, with 12 bases between them. Germline V CDR1 and CDR2: LGHDT, YNNKEL (reference sequence). CDR3 length equals 14 residues. DNA for the CDR3: TGTGCCAGCAGCCAAACCGGGGCCAAGGAGACCCAGTACTTC. Translating it yields CASSQTGAKETQYF.

The chain recombines TRBV11-2 with TRBJ2-1; 11 nucleotides agree with TRBD2. The trim removed 8 bases at V and 5 bases at J, leaving 5 bases unmatched. Germline V gene data show CDR1 as SGHAT and CDR2 as FQNNGV. The CDR3 extends over 14 amino acids. The CDR3 region is CASEPSGRNNEQFF. CDR3 bases: TGTGCCAGCGAGCCTAGCGGGAGGAACAATGAGCAGTTCTTC.

The gene calls are TRBV7-2 and TRBJ2-1, with 8 bases lining up with TRBD2. The CDR3 consists of 14 residues. Germline values: CDR1 SGHTA, CDR2 FQGNSA. The trim removed 5 bases at V and 7 bases at J, leaving 7 bases unmatched. The CDR3 sequence is CASSRGSGDNEQFF. For the CDR3, the DNA is TGTGCCAGCAGCCGGGGTAGCGGGGATAATGAGCAGTTCTTC.

At least ten counts were recorded for this clonotype. The chain has TRBV28 and TRBJ2-7; 9 bases are shared with TRBD1. V was pared by 7 bases and J by 1 base, with 5 bases of the junction left unmatched. Germline assignment: CDR1 MDHEN and CDR2 SYDVKM. There are 14 residues in the CDR3. In DNA form, the CDR3 reads TGTGCCAGCACCCGGACAGGGGATTCCTACGAGCAGTACTTC. This encodes CASTRTGDSYEQYF.

Comments on this clonotype: A read error may account for a junction end that differs from germline. This chain joins TRBV11-1 and TRBJ2-1; 14 positions match TRBD2. Germline loops: CDR1 SGHAT, CDR2 FQDESV (reference sequence). CDR3 length equals 15 residues. The CDR3 DNA is TGCGCCAGCAGCTGGGGACTAGCGGGAGCGGGTGAGCAGTTCTTC. Protein: CASSWGLAGAGEQFF.

This clonotype was counted many times. The chain combines TRBV20-1 with TRBJ2-1, with 8 bases lining up with TRBD2. The junction had 16 bases not matched to a gene; V was cut back by 2 bases and J by 7 bases. CDR1 is DFQATT, CDR2 SNEGSKA, per germline (reference sequence). The CDR3 extends over 17 amino acids. The CDR3 nucleotides are TGCAGTGCTAGACCGGCCGTAGGAGCGGGAGCAAGGAATGAGCAGTTCTTC. Protein sequence: CSARPAVGAGARNEQFF.

This clonotype occurred many times. The chain joins TRBV7-6 to TRBJ1-1, with 8 bases that match TRBD1. Germline trimming cut 2 bases from V and 4 bases from J; bases unmatched to any gene: 6. The germline V gene encodes CDR1 SGHVS and CDR2 FNYEAQ. The CDR3 length is 15 residues. The CDR3 is CASSLLGQGLTEAFF. CDR3 bases: TGTGCCAGCAGCTTACTAGGACAGGGTCTCACTGAAGCTTTCTTT.

This clonotype has at least ten counts. CDR3 nucleotide sequence: TGTGCCAGCAGCGGAAGCCGGGACAGCTTCTCCTACGAGCAGTACTTC. Amino acid sequence: CASSGSRDSFSYEQYF. The V call is TRBV7-8, the J call TRBJ2-7, with 7 nucleotides matching TRBD1. V lost 5 bases to trimming and J lost 0 bases; unmatched junction nucleotides: 10. Germline CDR1 is SGHVS and CDR2 is FQNEAQ. There are 16 residues in the CDR3.

This clonotype showed up many times. Here the CDR3 DNA reads TGTGCCAGCAGTCGGGACAGCGTGAACTCCTACGAGCAGTACTTC. Protein: CASSRDSVNSYEQYF. The rearrangement links TRBV12-3 or TRBV12-4 to TRBJ2-7; TRBD1 agrees at 7 bases. The junction had 7 bases not matched to a gene; V was cut back by 5 bases and J by 0 bases. The CDR3 covers 15 residues.

This clonotype was seen ten or more times. The chain is built from TRBV30 and TRBJ2-7, with D perhaps matching TRBD1 or TRBD2 (5 bases each). The CDR3 is 13 amino acids. From germline, CDR1 is GTSNPN and CDR2 SVGIG (reference sequence). V was clipped by 0 bases and J by 3 bases, with 9 bases between them. The CDR3 loop is CAWSVGTVYEQYF. The CDR3 nucleotides are TGTGCCTGGAGTGTGGGGACGGTCTACGAGCAGTACTTC.

The chain joins TRBV6-2 or TRBV6-3 to TRBJ1-4; 8 nucleotides line up with TRBD1. Germline V gene data show CDR1 as MNHEY and CDR2 as SVGEGT. V lost 5 bases to trimming and J lost 0 bases; unmatched junction nucleotides: 5. The CDR3 loop spans 16 amino acids. This CDR3 reads CASSTDREATNEKLFF. The CDR3 nucleotides read TGTGCCAGCAGTACGGACAGGGAAGCAACTAATGAAAAACTGTTTTTT.

This clonotype was found many times. V is TRBV10-1 and J is TRBJ2-7; 8 nucleotides align to TRBD1. Unmatched junction bases numbered 5, after V lost 2 bases and J lost 5 bases. CDR1 and CDR2 from the germline V gene are WNHNN and SYGVQD (reference sequence). The CDR3 has 14 residues. The DNA of the CDR3 is TGCGCCAGCAGTGAGGAACAGGGGGTCGACGAGCAGTACTTC. Its translation is CASSEEQGVDEQYF.

This clonotype was counted between two and nine times. This chain uses TRBV5-6 with TRBJ2-7; no firm D call. Between the trimmed V and J ends, which lost 4 bases and 6 bases, there was a span of 8 bases. Germline values: CDR1 SGHDT, CDR2 YYEEEE. CDR3 length equals 11 residues. The CDR3 is CASSQLGEQYF. The CDR3 DNA follows: TGTGCCAGCAGCCAGCTCGGCGAGCAGTACTTC.

The chain has TRBV3-1 and TRBJ2-7; 8 nucleotides line up with TRBD1. CDR3 size: 15 residues. V lost 4 bases, J lost 3 bases, and 8 bases stayed unmatched. Looked up from germline, CDR1 is LGHDT and CDR2 is YNNKEL (reference sequence). CDR3 amino acids: CASSPSGGRYYEQYF. CDR3 DNA: TGTGCCAGCAGCCCTTCAGGGGGCAGATACTACGAGCAGTACTTC.

In its sample, this clonotype was seen many times. The rearrangement links TRBV30 to TRBJ2-7; D is possibly TRBD1 or TRBD2 (5 bases each). V was pared by 5 bases and J by 3 bases, with 17 bases between. This CDR3 is 14 amino acids long. CDR1 GTSNPN and CDR2 SVGIG come from the germline V gene (reference sequence). The DNA for the CDR3 is TGTGCCTGGTCCTCCGGGACGGTGCTCTACGAGCAGTACTTC. Its protein product is CAWSSGTVLYEQYF.

The table lists this clonotype with many counts. The chain joins TRBV10-2 to TRBJ2-5, with 11 bases that match TRBD2. With V trimmed by 1 base and J by 5 bases, 9 bases remained unmatched. This CDR3 contains 17 residues. Looked up from germline, CDR1 is WSHSY and CDR2 is SAAADI. The CDR3 protein is CASSELSASGRRETQYF. In nucleotides, the CDR3 is TGCGCCAGCAGTGAGTTGTCGGCTAGCGGGAGGAGGGAGACCCAGTACTTC.

This clonotype has ten or more counts. The CDR3, as DNA: TGTGCCGCCGAACAGGTAGGGGCCTACGAGCAGTACTTC. Translation gives CAAEQVGAYEQYF. The gene calls are TRBV30 and TRBJ2-7, with D possibly matching TRBD1 (5 bases). CDR3 size: 13 residues. Germline V lookup: CDR1 GTSNPN, CDR2 SVGIG (reference sequence). Between the trimmed V and J ends, which lost 8 bases and 2 bases, there was a span of 16 bases. Full variable domain (missing parts from reference TRBV30 and TRBJ2-7): SQTIHQWPATLVQPVGSPLSLECTVEGTSNPNLYWYRQAAGRGLQLLFYSVGIGQISSEVPQNLSASRPQDRQFILSSKKLLLSDSGFYLCAAEQVGAYEQYFGPGTRLTVT.

This clonotype was observed many times. For the CDR3, the DNA is TGTGCCAGCGTACGGGACACCTATGGCTACACCTTC. This encodes CASVRDTYGYTF. The chain has TRBV2 and TRBJ1-2, with TRBD1 as a possible D gene (6 bases). The CDR3 totals 12 residues. The germline V gene has CDR1 SNHLY and CDR2 FYNNEI. V was trimmed by 8 bases and J by 4 bases, leaving 11 bases between them.

This clonotype was observed at least ten times. The chain employs TRBV5-1 and TRBJ2-7, with 8 bases lining up with TRBD1. V trimming: 3 bases; J trimming: 6 bases; junction bases outside the gene matches: 5. The CDR3 has 13 residues. CDR1 and CDR2 from the germline V gene are SGHRS and YFSETQ. The chain's CDR3 is CASSWSQGAEQYF. CDR3 coding DNA: TGCGCCAGCAGCTGGTCGCAGGGGGCCGAGCAGTACTTC.

J is TRBJ2-1 and V is TRBV24-1; tentatively, D is TRBD1 (6 bases). Germline assignment: CDR1 KGHDR and CDR2 SFDVKD. Deletions cut 5 bases from V and 8 bases from J, with 15 bases between. This CDR3 is 14 amino acids long. The CDR3 is CATSGPRGGYEQFF. For the CDR3, the DNA is TGTGCCACCAGTGGCCCCAGGGGCGGCTATGAGCAGTTCTTC.

J is TRBJ2-7 and V is TRBV6-1; the D is unclear. Trimming removed 6 bases from V and 1 base from J, with 16 bases in between. The CDR3 runs to 15 residues. Germline CDR1 is MNHNS and CDR2 is SASEGT. CDR3 nucleotides: TGTGCCAGCAGGAAAGGCGGCGCGTCATCCTACGAGCAGTACTTC. Protein product: CASRKGGASSYEQYF.

This clonotype was seen ten or more times. This sequence joins TRBV19 and TRBJ1-2; the D is unclear. Germline CDR1 and CDR2: LNHDA and SQIVND (reference sequence). V lost 5 bases to trimming and J lost 5 bases, with 15 bases between them. This CDR3 has 14 residues. In DNA form, the CDR3 reads TGTGCCAGTAGTCGAACATCCGGGATTTATGGCTACACCTTC. It translates to CASSRTSGIYGYTF.